The 11 T cell receptor beta chains reported below all come from one sample, sequenced in a study of post-analysis software for immune sequencing data. Study-level findings and limits: Elevated frequency relative to controls characterized roughly 5 TRBV segments in patients, TRBV5-6, TRBV5-1 and TRBV20-1 among them.

Antigens for these TCRs are unknown. cDNA libraries of TCR beta carried unique molecular identifiers. From the PCR reads, TCRdb called clonotypes with MiXCR, one entry per CDR3 protein. The data contain roughly 800,000 distinct CDR3 sequences, 35% to 55% of them singletons. Source material: blood. All receptors derive from a girl aged 5 to 17 with multiple sclerosis.

The chain recombines TRBV7-6 with TRBJ2-5; D is possibly TRBD1 or TRBD2 (5 bases each). CDR1 and CDR2 from the germline V gene are SGHVS and FNYEAQ. The CDR3 covers 14 residues. V shed 6 bases and J shed 1 base, with 12 bases lying between them. The CDR3 loop reads CASSWLGTQETQYF. The CDR3 nucleotides are TGTGCCAGCAGTTGGCTGGGGACCCAAGAGACCCAGTACTTC.

This chain uses TRBV7-2 with TRBJ1-5; 9 positions agree with TRBD1. V lost 4 bases, J lost 6 bases, and 7 bases stayed unmatched. CDR3 length: 15 amino acids. Germline CDR1 SGHTA, CDR2 FQGNSA. CDR3 in DNA: TGTGCCAGCAGCTACTCCGGGACAGGGACTCAGCCCCAGCATTTT. Protein sequence: CASSYSGTGTQPQHF.

The V call is TRBV12-3 or TRBV12-4, the J call TRBJ2-3; 10 bases align to TRBD1. This CDR3 spans 15 amino acids. V dropped 6 bases and J dropped 0; count of bases not matched to a gene: 3. Here the CDR3 reads CASRSGQGSTDTQYF. The CDR3 DNA reads TGTGCCAGCAGATCGGGACAGGGGAGCACAGATACGCAGTATTTT.

V and J are TRBV6-6 and TRBJ2-1; the match to TRBD2 covers 7 bases. Germline-derived CDR1 and CDR2 are MNHNY and SVGAGI (reference sequence). This CDR3 is built from 14 residues. V gave up 7 bases and J gave up 1 base; unmatched junction bases: 4. CDR3 sequence reads: CASIREVSYNEQFF. CDR3 nucleotides: TGTGCCAGCATCCGGGAGGTGTCCTACAATGAGCAGTTCTTC.

The chain joins TRBV12-3 or TRBV12-4 to TRBJ2-1, with D maybe TRBD2 (6 bases). The CDR3 is 14 amino acids. V was cut by 5 bases and J by 5 bases, with 13 bases left in between. For the CDR3, the DNA is TGTGCCAGCAGTCTGACGGGAGCCAACAATGAGCAGTTCTTC. Amino acid sequence: CASSLTGANNEQFF.

This sequence joins TRBV6-1 and TRBJ1-6, with D uncertain. This CDR3 contains 15 residues. Germline V lookup: CDR1 MNHNS, CDR2 SASEGT. The V gene lost 3 bases and the J gene lost 3 bases, with 9 bases spanning the gap. The DNA for the CDR3 is TGTGCCAGCAGTGAGACGGCTAACTATAATTCACCCCTCCACTTT. Translation: CASSETANYNSPLHF.

V usage is TRBV7-9 and J usage is TRBJ2-5; D remains unclear. The closer fit of TRBJ2-7 to the DNA end suggests the J call may be wrong. This CDR3 comprises 15 residues. Per germline, CDR1 SEHNR and CDR2 FQNEAQ (reference sequence). This CDR3 reads CASSSNGPRLVEQYF. As DNA, the CDR3 is TGTGCCAGCAGCTCAAACGGACCACGGCTCGTCGAGCAGTACTTC.

The rearrangement links TRBV7-9 to TRBJ2-1; D ambiguous. This CDR3 contains 14 residues. The ends were cut back, 3 bases at V and 8 bases at J, with 14 bases in the middle. Per germline, CDR1 SEHNR and CDR2 FQNEAQ (reference sequence). The chain's CDR3 is CASSFSGRSDEQFF. For the CDR3, the DNA is TGTGCCAGCAGCTTTTCGGGCAGAAGCGATGAGCAGTTCTTC.

This chain links TRBV13 with TRBJ2-6, with no clear D. V lost 1 base and J 3 bases, leaving 7 bases between the germline ends. Germline V gives CDR1 PRHDT, CDR2 FYEKMQ (reference sequence). The CDR3 is made up of 15 amino acids. For the CDR3, the DNA is TGTGCCAGCAGCTTAGAGCATGATGGGGCCAACGTCCTGACTTTC. Its translation is CASSLEHDGANVLTF.

This rearrangement joins TRBV7-6 to TRBJ2-5, with D possibly TRBD1 on 5 matching bases. The CDR3 runs 14 residues. Trimming shortened V by 4 bases and J by 1 base, and 10 bases separated the two germline ends. CDR1 and CDR2 (germline): SGHVS, FNYEAQ. CDR3: CASSSRQPQETQYF. The CDR3 coding sequence is TGTGCCAGCAGCTCTAGACAGCCCCAAGAGACCCAGTACTTC.

This sequence joins TRBV7-2 and TRBJ2-2; 7 bases fit TRBD1. The CDR3 has 17 residues. V was clipped by 5 bases and J by 3 bases; unmatched bases: 12. In germline, CDR1 is SGHTA, CDR2 FQGNSA. CDR3 sequence: CASSLSHRGSDTGELFF. CDR3 bases: TGTGCCAGCAGCCTGAGTCACAGGGGATCGGACACCGGGGAGCTGTTTTTT.